A selection of T cell receptor beta chains follows, all from one sample in a study of Tregs in tolerant kidney transplant recipients. The protocol was immunoSEQ multiplex PCR, while the TCRdb copy is restricted to in-frame clones and leaves out a portion. The sample holds tens of thousands of clones, approximately 93% seen once. This material consisted of CD4+ T cells from blood (PBMCs), taken 12 months after the transplant. The receptors here all came from a human patient who received a combined kidney and bone marrow transplant. Some T cells may be supplied by the graft donor. The CDR3 runs from the conserved cysteine through the conserved F or W. The D gene is left open where the match is weak. Clone size is not always given. Where it is, it says once, few, many or a class for expanded clones.

abundance: once
v_gene: TRBV29-1
j_gene: TRBJ1-1
d_gene: TRBD1
CDR3aa: CSVEGGPGQMNTEAFF
CDR3nt: TGCAGCGTTGAAGGGGGGCCGGGACAGATGAACACTGAAGCTTTCTTT

abundance: NA
v_gene: TRBV7-9
j_gene: TRBJ2-7
d_gene: TRBD1
CDR3aa: CASFPTGQGAQYF
CDR3nt: TGTGCCAGCTTCCCCACCGGACAGGGAGCGCAGTACTTC

abundance: NA
v_gene: TRBV7-2
j_gene: TRBJ1-5
d_gene: TRBD1
CDR3aa: CASSLGDSRQPQHF
CDR3nt: TGTGCCAGCAGCTTAGGGGACAGCAGGCAGCCCCAGCATTTT

abundance: NA
v_gene: TRBV4-3
j_gene: TRBJ2-7
d_gene: TRBD2
CDR3aa: CASSQDRLAGGKYEQYF
CDR3nt: TGCGCCAGCAGCCAAGATAGGCTAGCGGGGGGGAAGTACGAGCAGTACTTC

abundance: NA
v_gene: TRBV6-5
j_gene: TRBJ1-5
d_gene: NA
CDR3aa: CASSKDRGQPQHF
CDR3nt: TGTGCCAGCAGCAAAGACAGAGGTCAGCCCCAGCATTTT

abundance: NA
v_gene: TRBV7-1
j_gene: TRBJ1-1
d_gene: NA
CDR3aa: CASSPRQAYTEAFF
CDR3nt: TGTGCCAGCAGCCCCCGCCAGGCTTACACTGAAGCTTTCTTT

abundance: NA
v_gene: TRBV7-9
j_gene: TRBJ1-5
d_gene: NA
CDR3aa: CASSLVGDGQPQHF
CDR3nt: TGTGCCAGCAGCTTAGTAGGGGATGGGCAGCCCCAGCATTTT

abundance: once
v_gene: TRBV5-1
j_gene: TRBJ1-1
d_gene: TRBD1
CDR3aa: CASSLSRGLRTEAFF
CDR3nt: TGCGCCAGCAGCTTATCAAGGGGGCTGAGGACTGAAGCTTTCTTT

abundance: NA
v_gene: TRBV5-1
j_gene: TRBJ1-2
d_gene: NA
CDR3aa: CASSLTAQRYGYTF
CDR3nt: TGCGCCAGCAGCCTGACAGCCCAGCGCTATGGCTACACCTTC

abundance: once
v_gene: TRBV6-6
j_gene: TRBJ2-1
d_gene: NA
CDR3aa: CASNSRGNEQFF
CDR3nt: TGTGCCAGCAACAGCCGGGGCAATGAGCAGTTCTTC

abundance: NA
v_gene: TRBV11-3
j_gene: TRBJ2-7
d_gene: NA
CDR3aa: CASATGNSYLTYEQYF
CDR3nt: TGTGCCAGCGCCACCGGTAACAGTTACCTTACCTACGAGCAGTACTTC

abundance: NA
v_gene: TRBV7-3
j_gene: TRBJ2-2
d_gene: NA
CDR3aa: CASSLTRSNTGELFF
CDR3nt: TGTGCCAGCAGCTTGACTAGATCAAACACCGGGGAGCTGTTTTTT

abundance: NA
v_gene: TRBV9
j_gene: TRBJ2-1
d_gene: TRBD2
CDR3aa: CASSRSGLAGYTSDNEQFF
CDR3nt: TGTGCCAGCAGCCGTTCGGGACTAGCGGGATACACTTCTGACAATGAGCAGTTCTTC

abundance: NA
v_gene: TRBV4-1
j_gene: TRBJ2-1
d_gene: TRBD1
CDR3aa: CASSQETSTGSNEQFF
CDR3nt: TGCGCCAGCAGCCAAGAAACTTCGACAGGGAGCAATGAGCAGTTCTTC

abundance: NA
v_gene: TRBV7-8
j_gene: TRBJ2-7
d_gene: TRBD2
CDR3aa: CASSFDRLASYEQYF
CDR3nt: TGTGCCAGCAGCTTCGACAGACTAGCATCCTACGAGCAGTACTTC

abundance: NA
v_gene: TRBV30
j_gene: TRBJ1-6
d_gene: NA
CDR3aa: CAWSRAGRSYNSPLHF
CDR3nt: TGTGCCTGGAGTCGGGCAGGGAGGTCCTATAATTCACCCCTCCACTTT

abundance: NA
v_gene: TRBV5-6
j_gene: TRBJ2-5
d_gene: TRBD1
CDR3aa: CASSLAGRGPETQYF
CDR3nt: TGTGCCAGCAGCTTGGCGGGCAGGGGGCCAGAGACCCAGTACTTC

abundance: NA
v_gene: TRBV7-2
j_gene: TRBJ2-3
d_gene: NA
CDR3aa: CASTDRWVKPGDTQYF
CDR3nt: TGTGCCAGCACCGACCGTTGGGTGAAACCCGGGGATACGCAGTATTTT

abundance: NA
v_gene: TRBV7-2
j_gene: TRBJ1-5
d_gene: TRBD1
CDR3aa: CASSSRFDRGLRQPQHF
CDR3nt: TGTGCCAGCAGCTCTCGATTCGACAGGGGGCTAAGACAGCCCCAGCATTTT

abundance: once
v_gene: TRBV7-6
j_gene: TRBJ2-3
d_gene: NA
CDR3aa: CASSLLVTDTQYF
CDR3nt: TGTGCCAGCAGCTTACTCGTCACAGATACGCAGTATTTT

abundance: NA
v_gene: TRBV7-9
j_gene: TRBJ2-3
d_gene: TRBD1
CDR3aa: CASSAKKGGAGDTQYF
CDR3nt: TGTGCCAGCAGCGCGAAAAAAGGGGGCGCCGGAGATACGCAGTATTTT

abundance: NA
v_gene: TRBV4-3
j_gene: TRBJ1-4
d_gene: TRBD1
CDR3aa: CASSQKTGVNEKLFF
CDR3nt: TGCGCCAGCAGCCAGAAGACAGGGGTAAATGAAAAACTGTTTTTT

abundance: NA
v_gene: TRBV11-2
j_gene: TRBJ2-7
d_gene: TRBD2
CDR3aa: CASSLASGGPYEQYF
CDR3nt: TGTGCCAGCAGCTTAGCCAGCGGGGGGCCTTACGAGCAGTACTTC

abundance: NA
v_gene: TRBV5-1
j_gene: TRBJ2-7
d_gene: NA
CDR3aa: CASSRQGGDWDEQYF
CDR3nt: TGCGCCAGCAGCCGTCAGGGGGGAGACTGGGACGAGCAGTACTTC

abundance: few
v_gene: TRBV11-2
j_gene: TRBJ2-2
d_gene: TRBD2
CDR3aa: CASSLIGGVTGELFF
CDR3nt: TGTGCCAGCAGCTTAATTGGGGGGGTCACCGGGGAGCTGTTTTTT

abundance: NA
v_gene: TRBV11-3
j_gene: TRBJ2-1
d_gene: TRBD2
CDR3aa: CASSSSSGPAYNEQFF
CDR3nt: TGTGCCAGCAGCTCGTCTAGCGGGCCGGCCTACAATGAGCAGTTCTTC

abundance: once
v_gene: TRBV28
j_gene: TRBJ2-6
d_gene: NA
CDR3aa: CACAGLPRGGANVLTF
CDR3nt: TGTGCCTGCGCGGGGCTTCCCCGAGGCGGGGCCAACGTCCTGACTTTC

abundance: NA
v_gene: TRBV10-3
j_gene: TRBJ2-3
d_gene: TRBD1
CDR3aa: CAISGGQGSHADTQYF
CDR3nt: TGTGCCATCAGTGGCGGACAGGGATCCCATGCTGATACGCAGTATTTT

abundance: NA
v_gene: TRBV2
j_gene: TRBJ2-7
d_gene: NA
CDR3aa: CASNDKGPGYEQYF
CDR3nt: TGTGCCAGCAATGACAAGGGGCCTGGCTACGAGCAGTACTTC

abundance: NA
v_gene: TRBV19
j_gene: TRBJ1-2
d_gene: NA
CDR3aa: CASSRSTRTANYGYTF
CDR3nt: TGTGCCAGTAGTCGAAGCACAAGGACAGCGAACTATGGCTACACCTTC

abundance: NA
v_gene: TRBV29-1
j_gene: TRBJ2-7
d_gene: NA
CDR3aa: CSVEEAGTEQYF
CDR3nt: TGCAGCGTTGAAGAGGCAGGCACCGAGCAGTACTTC

abundance: NA
v_gene: TRBV7-2
j_gene: TRBJ2-5
d_gene: NA
CDR3aa: CASLRGGKETQYF
CDR3nt: TGTGCCAGCCTAAGAGGGGGTAAAGAGACCCAGTACTTC

abundance: once
v_gene: TRBV7-9
j_gene: TRBJ2-1
d_gene: NA
CDR3aa: CASGSGTYNEQFF
CDR3nt: TGTGCCAGCGGAAGCGGTACCTACAATGAGCAGTTCTTC

abundance: few
v_gene: TRBV2
j_gene: TRBJ2-7
d_gene: NA
CDR3aa: CASSRSLSHEQYF
CDR3nt: TGTGCCAGCAGCCGGTCTCTATCCCACGAGCAGTACTTC

abundance: once
v_gene: TRBV7-8
j_gene: TRBJ1-4
d_gene: TRBD1
CDR3aa: CASSLGYRGGNEKLFF
CDR3nt: TGTGCCAGCAGCTTAGGATACAGGGGTGGGAATGAAAAACTGTTTTTT